The entry that follows covers one T cell receptor (beta chain) sequence. Germline values: CDR1 SEHNR, CDR2 FQNEAQ (reference sequence). This CDR3 has 15 residues. The junction had 4 bases not matched to a gene; V was cut back by 5 bases and J by 1 base. TCRdb re-derived calls from the RT-PCR reads in MiXCR, one entry per CDR3 protein. The data show hundreds of thousands of distinct CDR3 sequences, 12% to 15% seen once. This TCR was sampled from a female donor in good health, serving as a healthy control. The genes are TRBV7-9 and TRBJ2-1; 8 bases are a match to TRBD1. Sequencing was done on a sample of memory CD4+ T cells from blood. The DNA for the CDR3 is TGTGCCAGCAGCACAGGGGGGAATTCCTACAATGAGCAGTTCTTC. It encodes CASSTGGNSYNEQFF.